Presented here are 8 T cell receptor beta chains from one specimen sequenced in a study of cytomegalovirus exposure and HLA in healthy donors. Amplification used 60 Vbeta primers and 13 Jbeta primers. Assay: immunoSEQ multiplex PCR; the TCRdb copy retains only in-frame clones and omits some. Here the sample spans about 130,000 clones, roughly 80% being singletons. Sequencing was carried out using PBMCs. The receptors come from a woman aged 50 to 60 in good health and CMV-seronegative.

The chain couples TRBV5-6 to TRBJ2-7, with TRBD2 matching 11 bases. The trim removed 5 bases at V and 3 bases at J, leaving 4 bases unmatched. Germline V gene lookup returns CDR1 SGHDT and CDR2 YYEEEE. The CDR3 loop spans 14 amino acids. The CDR3 region has the DNA TGTGCCAGCAGTCCCGGGACTAGCGGCTACGAGCAGTACTTC. It specifies CASSPGTSGYEQYF. The full variable domain, with the rest looked up from reference TRBV5-6 and TRBJ2-7, is DAGVTQSPTHLIKTRGQQVTLRCSPKSGHDTVSWYQQALGQGPQFIFQYYEEEERQRGNFPDRFSGHQFPNYSSELNVNALLLGDSALYLCASSPGTSGYEQYFGPGTRLTVT.

This rearrangement joins TRBV13 to TRBJ2-1, with D maybe TRBD1 (6 bases). Trimming left V 8 bases short and J 4 bases short, with 12 bases between. Germline CDR1 PRHDT, CDR2 FYEKMQ (reference sequence). This CDR3 comprises 13 residues. For the CDR3, the DNA is TGTGCCAGCGCCGGGACAAAATACAATGAGCAGTTCTTC. It specifies CASAGTKYNEQFF.

The CDR3 is CASSLEIGQVEFGYTF. DNA of the CDR3: TGCGCCAGCAGCTTGGAAATTGGGCAGGTTGAATTTGGCTACACCTTC. The chain recombines TRBV5-1 with TRBJ1-2, with unresolved D. The germline CDR1 and CDR2 sequences are SGHRS and YFSETQ. This CDR3 contains 16 residues. V lost 0 bases and J lost 7, with 19 bases in between.

This clone is a singleton in its sample. This chain connects TRBV19 to TRBJ2-3, with 8 bases fitting TRBD1. The CDR3 totals 14 residues. V gave up 8 bases and J gave up 9 bases; unmatched junction bases: 13. Germline loops: CDR1 LNHDA, CDR2 SQIVND (reference sequence). This CDR3 reads CASQLATGAFTQYF. CDR3 DNA sequence: TGTGCCAGTCAATTGGCGACAGGGGCGTTCACGCAGTATTTT.

The gene calls are TRBV27 and TRBJ1-4; D unresolved. The V and J ends lost 6 bases and 5 bases respectively, with 13 bases between them. CDR1 is MNHEY and CDR2 is SMNVEV in the germline V gene (reference sequence). The CDR3 is 14 residues long. The CDR3 sequence: CASRPGRRNEKLFF. CDR3 DNA sequence: TGTGCCAGCAGGCCTGGACGGAGGAATGAAAAACTGTTTTTT. The whole variable domain, remainder taken from reference TRBV27 and TRBJ1-4, is EAQVTQNPRYLITVTGKKLTVTCSQNMNHEYMSWYRQDPGLGLRQIYYSMNVEVTDKGDVPEGYKVSRKEKRNFPLILESPSPNQTSLYFCASRPGRRNEKLFFGSGTQLSVL.

The V and J genes are TRBV5-5 and TRBJ2-1, with TRBD2 identical over 9 bases. The CDR3 totals 17 residues. The V gene end was trimmed by 0 bases and the J gene end by 3 bases; junction bases not matched to a gene: 7. Germline loops: CDR1 SGHKS, CDR2 YYEKEE (reference sequence). CDR3 bases: TGTGCCAGCAGCTTGGGACCGCTGCGGGGGGGCTACAATGAGCAGTTCTTC. Translating it yields CASSLGPLRGGYNEQFF.

This chain uses TRBV15 with TRBJ2-6, with 7 positions matching TRBD2. CDR3 length: 19 amino acids. J gave up 0 bases and V 0 bases, and 8 bases lay outside the gene matches. Germline V gene data show CDR1 as LNHNV and CDR2 as YYDKDF (reference sequence). CDR3 in DNA: TGTGCCACCAGCAGAGAGGGGGTGGGGACTAACTCTGGGGCCAACGTCCTGACTTTC. It is translated as CATSREGVGTNSGANVLTF. Drawing the rest from reference TRBV15 and TRBJ2-6, the complete variable domain is DAMVIQNPRYQVTQFGKPVTLSCSQTLNHNVMYWYQQKSSQAPKLLFHYYDKDFNNEADTPDNFQSRRPNTSFCFLDIRSPGLGDTAMYLCATSREGVGTNSGANVLTFGAGSRLTVL.

The genes are TRBV27 and TRBJ2-1, with D unclear. Germline lookup yields CDR1 MNHEY and CDR2 SMNVEV (reference sequence). V lost 4 bases and J 7 bases, leaving 20 bases between the germline ends. This CDR3 is built from 16 residues. This CDR3 reads CASSSLLTPRVNEQFF. The CDR3 bases are TGTGCCAGCAGTTCCCTCTTGACCCCCCGGGTGAATGAGCAGTTCTTC.